Below, 27 T cell receptor beta chains from the same sample are listed, as sequenced in a study of blood T cell repertoires in COVID-19. Produced via immunoSEQ multiplex PCR; TCRdb's table is partial and in-frame only. Found here are more than 60,000 clones, about nine tenths of them singletons; the top ten hold around a sixth. The sample taken for sequencing was peripheral blood. These receptors all stem from a woman of 80 years or more with active or convalescent COVID-19.

The sample holds one count of this clone. Different DNA sequences within this sample yield the same CDR3. The V gene is TRBV18, the J gene TRBJ2-3; 13 bases agree with TRBD2. The J segment lost 4 bases and the V segment lost 0 bases, leaving 1 base of the junction unmatched. The CDR3 is 16 residues long. Germline CDR1 reads KGHSH; CDR2 reads LQKENI. The CDR3 protein is CASSPPGLAGADTQYF. DNA of the CDR3: TGTGCCAGCTCACCACCTGGACTAGCGGGGGCAGATACGCAGTATTTT.

V gene TRBV24-1 combines with J gene TRBJ2-1; 16 nucleotides agree with TRBD2. The germline V gene has CDR1 KGHDR and CDR2 SFDVKD. The CDR3 consists of 17 residues. After removal of 1 base from V and 5 bases from J, the junction contained 1 base not matched to a gene. The CDR3 bases are TGTGCCACCAGTGATTTCGGGACTAGCGGGGGGGACAATGAGCAGTTCTTC. Its translation: CATSDFGTSGGDNEQFF.

The chain carries TRBV5-4 and TRBJ1-2; TRBD1 matches at 8 bases. Germline V CDR1 and CDR2: SGHNT, YYREEE (reference sequence). This CDR3 contains 16 residues. Unmatched junction bases numbered 8, after V lost 4 bases and J lost 0 bases. This CDR3 is CASSPPGQASNYGYTF. The DNA of the CDR3 is TGTGCCAGCAGCCCACCGGGACAGGCATCTAACTATGGCTACACCTTC.

The chain combines TRBV9 with TRBJ2-7, with 16 bases lining up with TRBD2. Trimming cost V 4 bases and J 5 bases; bases outside gene matches: 9. The CDR3 sequence is 17 residues long. Germline CDR1 reads SGDLS; CDR2 reads YYNGEE. CDR3 DNA: TGTGCCAGCAGCCTGGGGACTAGCGGGGGGGCCATCCACGAGCAGTACTTC. It codes for CASSLGTSGGAIHEQYF. Full variable domain (rest looked up from reference TRBV9 and TRBJ2-7): DSGVTQTPKHLITATGQRVTLRCSPRSGDLSVYWYQQSLDQGLQFLIQYYNGEERAKGNILERFSAQQFPDLHSELNLSSLELGDSALYFCASSLGTSGGAIHEQYFGPGTRLTVT.

This clone is a singleton in its sample. The chain has TRBV7-9 and TRBJ1-5; D might be TRBD1 (6 bases). Trimming left V 3 bases short and J 3 bases short, with 12 bases between. CDR1 is SEHNR and CDR2 is FQNEAQ in the germline V gene (reference sequence). The CDR3 contains 15 residues. CDR3 region: CASSFEGGPNQPQHF. Here the CDR3 DNA reads TGTGCCAGCAGCTTTGAAGGGGGACCCAATCAGCCCCAGCATTTT.

The CDR3 sequence: CASRSGTSGLLGSYNEQFF. The CDR3 coding sequence is TGTGCCAGCAGATCCGGGACTAGCGGGCTTCTCGGCTCCTACAATGAGCAGTTCTTC. This chain connects TRBV27 to TRBJ2-1, with TRBD2 matching 12 bases. CDR3 length equals 19 residues. CDR1 MNHEY and CDR2 SMNVEV come from the germline V gene (reference sequence). V trimming: 6 bases; J trimming: 0 bases; junction bases outside the gene matches: 12.

This rearrangement joins TRBV3-1 (or the pseudogene TRBV3-2) to TRBJ1-5; D ambiguous. The ends were cut back, 0 bases at V and 5 bases at J, with 5 bases in the middle. CDR1 and CDR2 (germline): LGHDT, YNNKEL (reference sequence). This CDR3 is 13 amino acids long. This CDR3 reads CASSQELDQPQHF. The CDR3, as DNA: TGTGCCAGCAGCCAAGAACTAGATCAGCCCCAGCATTTT.

In its sample, this clone was seen once. The CDR3 DNA reads TGTGCCAGCAGCCTTTACCCTGCCAGGGGGAACACTGAAGCTTTCTTT. Residues: CASSLYPARGNTEAFF. The chain employs TRBV7-9 and TRBJ1-1; maybe TRBD1 (6 bases). The CDR3 spans 16 residues. The V gene lost 5 bases and the J gene lost 1 base, with 17 bases spanning the gap. Germline assignment: CDR1 SEHNR and CDR2 FQNEAQ (reference sequence).

This chain joins TRBV3-1 (or the pseudogene TRBV3-2) and TRBJ1-4; D not certain. With 4 bases removed from V and 7 bases from J, the gap between germline ends came to 13 bases. This CDR3 spans 14 amino acids. Germline loops: CDR1 LGHDT, CDR2 YNNKEL (reference sequence). DNA of the CDR3: TGTGCCAGCAGCCCGGGAGGGCTAGGTGAAAAACTGTTTTTT. Amino acid sequence: CASSPGGLGEKLFF.

The chain recombines TRBV3-1 (or the pseudogene TRBV3-2) with TRBJ1-6; TRBD1 might be the D (6 bases). This CDR3 spans 18 amino acids. The germline V gene has CDR1 LGHDT and CDR2 YNNKEL (reference sequence). Between the trimmed V and J ends, which lost 4 bases and 5 bases, there was a span of 21 bases. The CDR3 here is CASSRSGSQGRNNSPLHF. CDR3 in DNA: TGTGCCAGCAGCCGCTCGGGATCGCAGGGGAGAAATAATTCACCCCTCCACTTT.

This rearrangement joins TRBV7-9 to TRBJ2-5, with 7 bases aligning to TRBD1. This CDR3 is built from 14 residues. Germline V lookup: CDR1 SEHNR, CDR2 FQNEAQ (reference sequence). Germline trimming cut 5 bases from V and 1 base from J; bases unmatched to any gene: 4. The CDR3 loop reads CASSIRQGQETQYF. CDR3 DNA: TGTGCCAGCAGCATCCGACAGGGCCAAGAGACCCAGTACTTC.

V gene TRBV27 combines with J gene TRBJ2-7, with D uncertain. This CDR3 spans 13 amino acids. V was pared by 2 bases and J by 3 bases, with 8 bases between. Germline V gene data show CDR1 as MNHEY and CDR2 as SMNVEV (reference sequence). The CDR3, as DNA: TGTGCCAGCAGTTTACCCTATCACTACGAGCAGTACTTC. Protein: CASSLPYHYEQYF.

The chain has TRBV5-4 and TRBJ1-2; 7 nucleotides match TRBD1. The CDR3 covers 16 residues. V lost 3 bases and J lost 0; bases outside the gene matches: 8. Germline CDR1 is SGHNT and CDR2 is YYREEE (reference sequence). Here the CDR3 reads CASSSGTEEANYGYTF. The DNA for the CDR3 is TGTGCCAGCAGCTCCGGGACAGAAGAAGCTAACTATGGCTACACCTTC.

The rearrangement uses TRBV19 and TRBJ1-5; possibly TRBD1 for D (5 bases). The CDR3 is 13 residues long. Trimming took 10 bases from V and 3 from J, leaving 13 bases between them. Germline V gene lookup returns CDR1 LNHDA and CDR2 SQIVND (reference sequence). CDR3 bases: TGTGCCACCAGACAGACCAACAATCAGCCCCAGCATTTT. This encodes CATRQTNNQPQHF.

The chain is built from TRBV5-4 and TRBJ2-4; 8 bases map to TRBD2. Germline V gives CDR1 SGHNT, CDR2 YYREEE (reference sequence). Trimming removed 4 bases from V and 2 bases from J; junction bases left unmatched: 2. This CDR3 has 14 residues. The CDR3 sequence is CASSRGGSKNIQYF. Written as DNA, the CDR3 is TGTGCCAGCAGCCGGGGGGGGTCCAAAAACATTCAGTACTTC.

The CDR3 DNA is TGTGCCAGCAGCCAACCAGGGGAGGGGAATGAAAAACTGTTTTTT. It translates to CASSQPGEGNEKLFF. The chain carries TRBV3-1 (or the pseudogene TRBV3-2) and TRBJ1-4; weak D call: TRBD1 (6 bases). This CDR3 contains 15 residues. V lost 2 bases, J lost 5 bases, and 12 bases lay in between. Germline V gene sequence: CDR1 LGHDT, CDR2 YNNKEL (reference sequence).

The chain joins TRBV7-9 to TRBJ1-5; 7 nucleotides agree with TRBD1. The junction had 2 bases not matched to a gene; V was cut back by 6 bases and J by 9 bases. The CDR3 consists of 11 residues. Germline V gives CDR1 SEHNR, CDR2 FQNEAQ (reference sequence). The CDR3 spells CASSQGGPQHF. The CDR3 nucleotides are TGTGCCAGCAGTCAGGGGGGGCCCCAGCATTTT.

This clone was observed once. This chain links TRBV21-1 with TRBJ2-1; TRBD1 is taken as the D call from the table, unchecked against the DNA. TRBV21-1 is reported as a pseudogene. CDR3 size: 11 residues. CDR3 protein: CASTGYNEQFF. As DNA, the CDR3 is TGTGCCAGCACAGGGTACAATGAGCAGTTCTTC.

In its sample, this clone was seen a few times. The chain joins TRBV19 to TRBJ1-2; 7 bases are shared with TRBD1. This CDR3 is built from 12 residues. J gave up 6 bases and V 7 bases, and 5 bases lay outside the gene matches. Germline assignment: CDR1 LNHDA and CDR2 SQIVND (reference sequence). This chain's CDR3 is CASKAGGDGYTF. The CDR3 region has the DNA TGTGCCAGTAAAGCAGGGGGAGATGGCTACACCTTC.

The V and J genes are TRBV2 and TRBJ2-7; D possibly corresponds to TRBD2 (6 bases). CDR3 size: 12 residues. Germline V gene lookup returns CDR1 SNHLY and CDR2 FYNNEI. The V end was cut by 2 bases, the J end by 12 bases, with 14 bases between. CDR3: CASSELALGLYF. The DNA of the CDR3 is TGTGCCAGCAGTGAACTGGCGTTGGGACTGTACTTC.

The chain couples TRBV7-9 to TRBJ2-7; TRBD1 aligns across 10 bases. The CDR3 has 14 residues. Per the germline V gene, CDR1 is SEHNR and CDR2 is FQNEAQ (reference sequence). Trimming removed 5 bases from V and 6 bases from J; junction bases left unmatched: 7. CDR3 nucleotides: TGTGCCAGCAGCCCCGGGACAGGGGAGACCGAGCAGTACTTC. This gives the protein CASSPGTGETEQYF.

V and J are TRBV5-1 and TRBJ1-5; 8 nucleotides match TRBD1. Losses at the gene ends were 0 bases for V and 5 bases for J; bases not matched to a gene: 4. The CDR3 sequence is 15 residues long. CDR1 is SGHRS, CDR2 YFSETQ, per germline. The CDR3 reads CASSLGTGGDQPQHF. The CDR3 DNA reads as TGCGCCAGCAGCTTGGGAACAGGGGGTGATCAGCCCCAGCATTTT.

The chain couples TRBV5-1 to TRBJ2-1; 8 positions match TRBD2. The CDR3 totals 15 residues. Trimming removed 0 bases from V and 7 bases from J; junction bases left unmatched: 6. Germline loops: CDR1 SGHRS, CDR2 YFSETQ. CDR3 loop: CASSLGTSPGNEQFF. DNA of the CDR3: TGCGCCAGCAGCTTGGGGACTAGCCCGGGGAATGAGCAGTTCTTC.

CDR3: CASRDRAYSGNTIYF. Here the CDR3 DNA reads TGTGCCAGCAGGGACAGGGCATACTCTGGAAACACCATATATTTT. The V gene is TRBV11-2, the J gene TRBJ1-3; 8 bases match TRBD1. This CDR3 region has 15 residues. Germline trimming cut 6 bases from V and 0 bases from J; bases unmatched to any gene: 4. Germline V gives CDR1 SGHAT, CDR2 FQNNGV.

The chain combines TRBV6-5 with TRBJ2-1; 11 bases map to TRBD2. Germline CDR1 and CDR2: MNHEY and SVGAGI. Germline trimming cut 0 bases from V and 7 bases from J; bases unmatched to any gene: 5. The CDR3 has 16 residues. CDR3 sequence reads: CASSYSSLAGGNEQFF. The CDR3 region has the DNA TGTGCCAGCAGTTACTCGAGCCTAGCGGGGGGTAATGAGCAGTTCTTC.

V gene TRBV2 combines with J gene TRBJ1-3; D ambiguous. The CDR3 has 12 amino acids. Per germline, CDR1 SNHLY and CDR2 FYNNEI. Deletions cut 6 bases from V and 8 bases from J, with 11 bases between. DNA for the CDR3: TGTGCCAGCAGACCCCTTCGGGACACCATATATTTT. This codes for CASRPLRDTIYF.

CDR3 in amino acids: CAIRRGGTDTQYF. The CDR3 nucleotides are TGTGCCATCCGAAGGGGCGGCACAGATACGCAGTATTTT. This rearrangement joins TRBV6-5 to TRBJ2-3; D perhaps matches TRBD1 (5 bases). This CDR3 has 13 residues. The germline CDR1 and CDR2 sequences are MNHEY and SVGAGI. Trimming shortened V by 10 bases and J by 1 base, and 12 bases separated the two germline ends.